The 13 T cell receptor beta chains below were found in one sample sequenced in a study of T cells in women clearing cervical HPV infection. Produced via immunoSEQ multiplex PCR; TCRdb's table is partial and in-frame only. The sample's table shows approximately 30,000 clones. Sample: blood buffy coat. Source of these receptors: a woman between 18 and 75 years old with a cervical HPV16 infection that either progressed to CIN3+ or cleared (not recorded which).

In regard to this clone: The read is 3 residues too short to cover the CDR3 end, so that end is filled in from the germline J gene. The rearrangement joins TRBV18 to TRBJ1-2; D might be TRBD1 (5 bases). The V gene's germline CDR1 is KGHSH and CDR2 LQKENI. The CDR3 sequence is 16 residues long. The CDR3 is CASSPPSGPRAGDYTF. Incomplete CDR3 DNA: TGTGCCAGCTCACCACCATCCGGGCCCAGGGCCGGCGAC.

The CDR3 here is CASSPRQANYGQYF. CDR3 DNA, as far as it was read: TGTGCCAGTAGTCCTCGACAGGCTAACTATGGT. The genes are TRBV19 and TRBJ2-4, with D possibly matching TRBD1 (6 bases). The read ends 3 residues shy of where the CDR3 ends; the end is completed using the germline J gene. There are 14 residues in the CDR3. The germline V gene has CDR1 LNHDA and CDR2 SQIVND (reference sequence).

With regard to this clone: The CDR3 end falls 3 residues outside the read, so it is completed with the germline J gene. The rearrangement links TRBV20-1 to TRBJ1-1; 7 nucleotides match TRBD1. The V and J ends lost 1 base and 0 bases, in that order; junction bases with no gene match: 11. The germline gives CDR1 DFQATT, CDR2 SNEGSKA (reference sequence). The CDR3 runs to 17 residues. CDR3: CSARGGGTVTLNTEAFF. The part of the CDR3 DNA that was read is TGCAGTGCTAGAGGGGGAGGGACAGTCACTCTGAACACTGAA.

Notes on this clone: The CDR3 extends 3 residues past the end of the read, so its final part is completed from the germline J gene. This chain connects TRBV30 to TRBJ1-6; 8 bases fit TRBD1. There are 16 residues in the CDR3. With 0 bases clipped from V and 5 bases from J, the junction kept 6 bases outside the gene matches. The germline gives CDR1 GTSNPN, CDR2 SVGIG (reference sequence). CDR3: CAWSVQGGFNNSPLHF. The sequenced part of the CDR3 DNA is TGTGCCTGGAGTGTACAGGGGGGCTTCAATAATTCACCC.

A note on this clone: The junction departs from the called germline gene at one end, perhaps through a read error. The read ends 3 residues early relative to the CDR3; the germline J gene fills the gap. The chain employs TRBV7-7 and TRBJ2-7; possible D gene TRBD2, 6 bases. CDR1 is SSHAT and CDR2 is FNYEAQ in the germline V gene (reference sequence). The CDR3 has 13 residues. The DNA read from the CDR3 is TGTGCTAGCAGCTTAGCGCGGGACTACGAG. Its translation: CASSLARDYE. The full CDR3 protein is CASSLARDYEQYF.

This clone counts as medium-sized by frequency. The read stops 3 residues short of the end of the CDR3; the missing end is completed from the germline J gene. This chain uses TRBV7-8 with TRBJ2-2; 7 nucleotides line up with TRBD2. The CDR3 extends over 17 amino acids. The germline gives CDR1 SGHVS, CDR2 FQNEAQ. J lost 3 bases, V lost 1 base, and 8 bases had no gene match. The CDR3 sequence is CASSLDLAEDHTGELFF. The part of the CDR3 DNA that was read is TGTGCCAGCAGCTTAGATCTAGCGGAGGACCACACCGGGGAG.

The CDR3 reads CASSLGASGGNTGELFF. The sequenced part of the CDR3 DNA is TGCGCCAGCAGCTTGGGGGCTAGCGGGGGGAACACCGGGGAG. The rearrangement joins TRBV5-1 to TRBJ2-2, with TRBD2 identical over 10 bases. The CDR3 end is not reached by the read, which stops 3 residues before it; the germline J gene fills it in. CDR1 SGHRS and CDR2 YFSETQ come from the germline V gene. The CDR3 consists of 17 residues. Trimming cost V 0 bases and J 1 base; bases outside gene matches: 3.

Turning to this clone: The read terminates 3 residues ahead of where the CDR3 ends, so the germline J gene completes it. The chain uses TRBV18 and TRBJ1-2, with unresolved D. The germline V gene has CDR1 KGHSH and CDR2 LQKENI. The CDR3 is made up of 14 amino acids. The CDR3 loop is CASSQTRQNYDYTF. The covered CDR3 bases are TGTGCCAGCTCACAGACTAGGCAGAACTACGAC.

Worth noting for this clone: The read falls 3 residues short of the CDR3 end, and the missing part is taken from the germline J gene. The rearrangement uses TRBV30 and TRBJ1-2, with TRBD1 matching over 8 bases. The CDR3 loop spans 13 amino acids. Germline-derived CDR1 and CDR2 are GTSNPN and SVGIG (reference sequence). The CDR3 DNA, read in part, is TGTGCCTGGAGTACAGGGGGGTTCTACGAC. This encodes CAWSTGGFYD. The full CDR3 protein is CAWSTGGFYDYTF.

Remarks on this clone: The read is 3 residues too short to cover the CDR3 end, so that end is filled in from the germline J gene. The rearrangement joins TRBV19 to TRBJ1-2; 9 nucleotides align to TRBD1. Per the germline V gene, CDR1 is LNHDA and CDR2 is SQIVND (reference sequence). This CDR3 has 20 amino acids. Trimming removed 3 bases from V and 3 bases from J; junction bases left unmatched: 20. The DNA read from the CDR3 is TGTGCCAGTAGTATTAAGGGCTTTGGGACAGGGATGAGTGAGGACTATGGC. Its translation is CASSIKGFGTGMSEDYG. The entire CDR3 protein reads CASSIKGFGTGMSEDYGYTF. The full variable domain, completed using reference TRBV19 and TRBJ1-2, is DGGITQSPKYLFRKEGQNVTLSCEQNLNHDAMYWYRQDPGQGLRLIYYSQIVNDFQKGDIAEGYSVSREKKESFPLTVTSAQKNPTAFYLCASSIKGFGTGMSEDYGYTFGSGTRLTVV.

The covered CDR3 bases are TGTGCCTGGAGTCCCCCACAGGGGCGCAATCAGCCC. Translated, it gives CAWSPPQGRNQP. The full CDR3 sequence reads CAWSPPQGRNQPQHF. The rearrangement joins TRBV30 to TRBJ1-5, with 7 bases that match TRBD1. The read terminates 3 residues ahead of where the CDR3 ends, so the germline J gene completes it. This CDR3 is 15 amino acids long. J was trimmed by 2 bases and V by 2 bases; bases with no gene match: 6. Germline values: CDR1 GTSNPN, CDR2 SVGIG (reference sequence).

The DNA read from the CDR3 is TGTGCCAGCACGGACTTACAGGGTGACGAG. Translation: CASTDLQGDE. The entire CDR3 sequence reads CASTDLQGDEQYF. The chain couples TRBV6-2 or TRBV6-3 to TRBJ2-7; D is perhaps TRBD1 (6 bases). The DNA ends 3 residues before the CDR3 does, and the rest of the CDR3 is filled in from the germline J gene. In germline, CDR1 is MNHEY, CDR2 SVGEGT. Trimming stripped 7 bases from V and 5 bases from J, with 15 bases between. The CDR3 covers 13 residues.

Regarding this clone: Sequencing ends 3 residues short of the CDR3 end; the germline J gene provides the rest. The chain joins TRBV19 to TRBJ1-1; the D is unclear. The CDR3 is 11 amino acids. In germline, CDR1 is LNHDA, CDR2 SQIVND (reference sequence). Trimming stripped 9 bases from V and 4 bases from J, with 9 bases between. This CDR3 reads CASRLGTEAFF. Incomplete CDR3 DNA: TGTGCCAGCCGACTGGGCACTGAA.